The T cell receptor beta chain under discussion was sequenced for a study of Ad26.COV2.S vaccination and SARS-CoV-2 variants. V shed 4 bases and J 3 bases; nucleotides not matched to a gene: 11. The CDR3 extends over 16 amino acids. Germline CDR1 and CDR2: LNHDA and SQIVND (reference sequence). Repertoires were generated with immunoSEQ multiplex PCR, while TCRdb's copy carries only in-frame clones and drops some. In the table there are around 400,000 clones, 80% to 95% of which are singletons. This clone was recorded once. Its matching antigen is unknown. Study-wide results and limits: Measurement of non-spike TCR breadth gave similar results in vaccine and placebo recipients.

Documented treatment: some 20 received Ad26.COV2.S at low or high dose, single or two shots; roughly five received placebo; per-sample allocation not given. After the first vaccine or placebo injection, samples were drawn on day 63. Donation was by an adult aged 18-55 years who was in Boston. Vaccination used an Ad26 vector expressing Wuhan-strain SARS-CoV-2 spike. This TCR was sampled from a person aged 18-60 years who received the Ad26.COV2.S COVID-19 vaccine or a placebo. The chain links TRBV19 to TRBJ2-7; 8 bases match TRBD1. Here the sequenced sample was peripheral blood, taken in a trial of Ad26.COV2.S vaccine versus placebo. The CDR3 bases are TGTGCCAGTAGTACCGGACAGGGTTTTGACTACTACGAGCAGTACTTC. This encodes CASSTGQGFDYYEQYF.